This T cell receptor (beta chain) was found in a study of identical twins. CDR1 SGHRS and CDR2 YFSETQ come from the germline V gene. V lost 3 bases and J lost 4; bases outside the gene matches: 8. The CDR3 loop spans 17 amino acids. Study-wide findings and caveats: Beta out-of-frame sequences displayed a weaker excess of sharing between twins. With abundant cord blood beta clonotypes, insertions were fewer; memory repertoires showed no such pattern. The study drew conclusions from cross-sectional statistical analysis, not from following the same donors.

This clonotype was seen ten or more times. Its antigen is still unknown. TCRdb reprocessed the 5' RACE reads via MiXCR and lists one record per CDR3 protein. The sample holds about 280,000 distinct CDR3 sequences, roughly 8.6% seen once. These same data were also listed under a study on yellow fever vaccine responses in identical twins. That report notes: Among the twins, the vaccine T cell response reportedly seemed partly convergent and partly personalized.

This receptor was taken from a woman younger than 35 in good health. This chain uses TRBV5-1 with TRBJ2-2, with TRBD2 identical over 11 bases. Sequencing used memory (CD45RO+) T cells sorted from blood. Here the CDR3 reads CASSWTGTSGSTGELFF. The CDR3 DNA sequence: TGCGCCAGCAGCTGGACCGGGACTAGCGGATCCACCGGGGAGCTGTTTTTT.